The rows below give T cell receptor beta chains drawn from one sample of a study of CD8 T cells in Susac syndrome. TCRdb called the immunoSEQ multiplex PCR reads again in MiXCR, with one record for every CDR3 protein. The data show 150,000 to 200,000 distinct CDR3 sequences, about 93% seen once. The sample comprised CD4+ T cells from PBMCs. The receptors were gathered from a human donor in good health. Both conserved end residues are part of each CDR3. The D gene is left open where the match is weak. A row's size may be missing; if present it is once, few, many or a size class.

v_call	d_call	clone_size	j_call	cdr3_aa	cdr3_nt
TRBV5-4	TRBD1	once	TRBJ1-1	CASSFGSRGDTEAFF	TGTGCCAGCAGCTTTGGGTCCAGGGGGGACACTGAAGCTTTCTTT
TRBV6-1	NA	few	TRBJ1-2	CASSPGVNYGYTF	TGTGCCAGCAGTCCCGGAGTTAACTATGGCTACACCTTC
TRBV5-6	NA	NA	TRBJ2-1	CASSLNGGGEQFF	TGTGCCAGCAGCTTAAATGGAGGCGGTGAGCAGTTCTTC
TRBV6-2/TRBV6-3	NA	NA	TRBJ1-1	CASSYGEGTEAFF	TGTGCCAGCAGTTACGGTGAGGGCACTGAAGCTTTCTTT
TRBV29-1	NA	NA	TRBJ1-1	CSVSGAWTDTEAFF	TGCAGCGTTAGTGGGGCCTGGACGGACACTGAAGCTTTCTTT
TRBV20-1	NA	NA	TRBJ1-1	CSAAPQASGTEAFF	TGCAGTGCGGCGCCTCAGGCGTCCGGCACTGAAGCTTTCTTT
TRBV7-9	NA	NA	TRBJ2-7	CASSPQGRRGEQYF	TGTGCCAGCAGCCCCCAGGGCAGACGGGGCGAGCAGTACTTC
TRBV11-2	NA	few	TRBJ1-2	CASSRESNDYTF	TGTGCCAGCAGCAGAGAGAGTAACGACTACACCTTC
TRBV20-1	NA	NA	TRBJ2-2	CSASDVNTGELFF	TGCAGTGCTTCAGACGTGAACACCGGGGAGCTGTTTTTT
TRBV15	TRBD1	NA	TRBJ2-1	CATSIDRGRNEQFF	TGTGCCACCAGCATTGACAGGGGGCGTAATGAGCAGTTCTTC
TRBV7-2	NA	NA	TRBJ1-1	CASSLREGVTEAFF	TGTGCCAGCAGCTTACGGGAAGGCGTCACTGAAGCTTTCTTT